These 18 T cell receptor beta chains came from one sample sequenced in a study of CD8+ T cells in alopecia areata. cDNA reverse transcribed from extracted RNA served as the sequencing template. Clones were read by immunoSEQ multiplex PCR, and TCRdb kept only the in-frame ones, dropping some. The sample includes hundreds of thousands of clones, roughly 69% of them seen just once. Sequenced material: CD4+ T cells sorted from blood, taken at week 0. These receptors all stem from a human donor with alopecia areata.

The chain has TRBV20-1 and TRBJ2-1, with a weak D call TRBD1 (5 bases). The CDR3 has 11 residues. V was cut by 3 bases and J by 16 bases, with 16 bases left in between. Germline V gives CDR1 DFQATT, CDR2 SNEGSKA (reference sequence). In DNA, the CDR3 is TGCAGTGCTAGGAAGGACAAACCGGCCTTCTTC. It codes for CSARKDKPAFF.

V usage is TRBV5-5 and J usage is TRBJ1-4; a weak D match, TRBD1 (6 bases). With 4 bases removed from V and 7 bases from J, the gap between germline ends came to 14 bases. This CDR3 region has 14 residues. CDR1 SGHKS and CDR2 YYEKEE come from the germline V gene (reference sequence). CDR3 protein: CASSPGHLSEKLFF. The CDR3 bases are TGTGCCAGCAGCCCGGGACACCTTTCTGAAAAACTGTTTTTT. Supplemented by reference TRBV5-5 and TRBJ1-4, the full variable domain reads DAGVTQSPTHLIKTRGQQVTLRCSPISGHKSVSWYQQVLGQGPQFIFQYYEKEERGRGNFPDRFSARQFPNYSSELNVNALLLGDSALYLCASSPGHLSEKLFFGSGTQLSVL.

The chain carries TRBV2 and TRBJ2-3; D gene unclear. The CDR3 consists of 13 residues. In germline, CDR1 is SNHLY, CDR2 FYNNEI. V dropped 3 bases and J dropped 2 bases, with 6 bases sitting between them. In DNA form, the CDR3 reads TGTGCCAGCAGTGACGGGTCCACAGATACGCAGTATTTT. As protein: CASSDGSTDTQYF. The whole variable domain, remainder taken from reference TRBV2 and TRBJ2-3, is EPEVTQTPSHQVTQMGQEVILRCVPISNHLYFYWYRQILGQKVEFLVSFYNNEISEKSEIFDDQFSVERPDGSNFTLKIRSTKLEDSAMYFCASSDGSTDTQYFGPGTRLTVL.

The chain recombines TRBV5-1 with TRBJ1-6, with D perhaps matching TRBD1 (5 bases). The V end lost 0 bases, the J end lost 5 bases, and 12 bases lay between the germline ends. The CDR3 is 16 residues long. The germline V gene has CDR1 SGHRS and CDR2 YFSETQ. CDR3 amino acids: CASSLEVQGDNSPLHF. The CDR3, as DNA: TGCGCCAGCAGCTTGGAGGTCCAGGGTGATAATTCACCCCTCCACTTT.

The J gene is TRBJ2-2, the V gene TRBV29-1; TRBD2 might be the D (5 bases). The CDR3 is made up of 14 amino acids. Germline V gives CDR1 SQVTM, CDR2 ANQGSEA. V was clipped by 6 bases and J by 2 bases, with 13 bases between them. Here the CDR3 DNA reads TGCAGCGTCTCCCCGAGCGGTAACACCGGGGAGCTGTTTTTT. Its translation: CSVSPSGNTGELFF.

The sample holds a few counts of this clone. This rearrangement joins TRBV15 to TRBJ1-1; D is uncertain. The CDR3 covers 14 residues. Germline CDR1 and CDR2: LNHNV and YYDKDF (reference sequence). Trimming stripped 5 bases from V and 1 base from J, with 11 bases between. CDR3 coding DNA: TGTGCCACCAGCGTTCAACCAAGGAACACTGAAGCTTTCTTT. Protein sequence: CATSVQPRNTEAFF.

The V and J genes are TRBV6-5 and TRBJ2-4; no reliable D call. CDR3 size: 13 residues. In germline, CDR1 is MNHEY, CDR2 SVGAGI. V was trimmed by 6 bases and J by 7 bases, leaving 13 bases between them. In DNA, the CDR3 is TGTGCCAGCAGAATAGGCGTCGGCAACATTCAGTACTTC. Amino acids: CASRIGVGNIQYF.

CDR3 nucleotide sequence: TGCGCCAGCAGCTTGGATCTAGCGACCGGGGAGCTGTTTTTT. Protein sequence: CASSLDLATGELFF. The rearrangement links TRBV5-1 to TRBJ2-2; tentatively, D is TRBD2 (6 bases). The CDR3 is 14 amino acids. V shed 0 bases and J shed 5 bases, with 8 bases lying between them. In germline, CDR1 is SGHRS, CDR2 YFSETQ.

V usage is TRBV9 and J usage is TRBJ2-7, with D possibly matching TRBD1 (6 bases). The germline CDR1 and CDR2 sequences are SGDLS and YYNGEE. The CDR3 is made up of 15 amino acids. Trimming stripped 4 bases from V and 10 bases from J, with 24 bases between. In nucleotides, the CDR3 is TGTGCCAGCAGCCGAGGGGGTATCGATCAGAGCGGTCAGTACTTC. Amino acid sequence: CASSRGGIDQSGQYF.

The chain combines TRBV7-2 with TRBJ2-1; 7 positions match TRBD1. Trimming removed 5 bases from V and 7 bases from J; junction bases left unmatched: 8. The V gene's germline CDR1 is SGHTA and CDR2 FQGNSA. This CDR3 region has 14 residues. The CDR3: CASSPSTGRNEQFF. The CDR3 DNA sequence: TGTGCCAGCAGCCCCTCGACAGGGCGGAATGAGCAGTTCTTC.

V gene TRBV30 combines with J gene TRBJ1-4; D is ambiguous. The germline V gene has CDR1 GTSNPN and CDR2 SVGIG (reference sequence). V lost 4 bases to trimming and J lost 4 bases, with 13 bases between them. The CDR3 loop spans 14 amino acids. CDR3: CAWTRGPNNEKLFF. The CDR3 DNA reads as TGTGCCTGGACCCGCGGCCCAAATAATGAAAAACTGTTTTTT.

The chain uses TRBV5-1 and TRBJ2-7; D is tentatively TRBD1 or TRBD2 (5 bases each). Germline assignment: CDR1 SGHRS and CDR2 YFSETQ. CDR3 size: 16 residues. The V and J ends lost 5 bases and 5 bases respectively, with 23 bases between them. The CDR3: CASRPGLAALTDEQYF. The CDR3 DNA follows: TGCGCCAGCAGGCCGGGGCTTGCTGCATTGACGGACGAGCAGTACTTC.

In its sample, this clone was seen once. Compared with germline, one end of the junction differs, possibly owing to a read error. The V call is TRBV27, the J call TRBJ2-1; the D is unclear. This CDR3 is built from 12 residues. Germline loops: CDR1 MNHEY, CDR2 SMNVEV (reference sequence). The CDR3 spells CASHGPFTEAVF. The CDR3 nucleotides read TGTGCCAGCCACGGACCATTCACCGAGGCGGTCTTC.

This clone showed up just a few times. This sequence joins TRBV5-1 and TRBJ2-3, with TRBD2 identical over 8 bases. The ends lost 4 bases at V and 4 bases at J; junction bases unmatched: 5. The CDR3 is 14 amino acids. Looked up from germline, CDR1 is SGHRS and CDR2 is YFSETQ. The CDR3 nucleotides are TGCGCCAGCAGCGAGACTAGCGTAGCAGATACGCAGTATTTT. Translated: CASSETSVADTQYF.

The J gene is TRBJ2-1, the V gene TRBV4-2; D remains ambiguous. Germline CDR1 reads LGHNA; CDR2 reads YNFKEQ. The ends were cut back, 4 bases at V and 9 bases at J, with 13 bases in the middle. The length of the CDR3 is 13 residues. The CDR3 coding sequence is TGTGCCAGCAGCCTCGCTAAGCGCCCTGAGCAGTTCTTC. Protein product: CASSLAKRPEQFF.

The chain uses TRBV15 and TRBJ2-5, with TRBD1 matching over 7 bases. From germline, CDR1 is LNHNV and CDR2 YYDKDF (reference sequence). Trimming took 1 base from V and 5 from J; bases not matched to a gene: 4. CDR3 length: 14 residues. The CDR3 region has the DNA TGTGCCACCAGCAGAGGGGACAGCCTCGAGACCCAGTACTTC. It encodes CATSRGDSLETQYF.

The rearrangement links TRBV10-3 to TRBJ1-2; 8 bases map to TRBD1. V shed 5 bases, J shed 4 bases, and the junction held 9 bases outside the gene matches. The CDR3 loop spans 15 amino acids. Germline V gives CDR1 ENHRY, CDR2 SYGVKD. The CDR3 sequence: CAISREQGGGYGYTF. As DNA, the CDR3 is TGTGCCATCAGTAGAGAACAGGGGGGTGGCTATGGCTACACCTTC.

The chain has TRBV11-2 and TRBJ2-5; D is unclear. V lost 2 bases and J 5 bases, leaving 12 bases between the germline ends. From germline, CDR1 is SGHAT and CDR2 FQNNGV. The CDR3 contains 14 residues. The CDR3 region is CASSLNGPKETQYF. The CDR3 DNA reads as TGTGCCAGCAGCTTAAACGGACCCAAGGAGACCCAGTACTTC.